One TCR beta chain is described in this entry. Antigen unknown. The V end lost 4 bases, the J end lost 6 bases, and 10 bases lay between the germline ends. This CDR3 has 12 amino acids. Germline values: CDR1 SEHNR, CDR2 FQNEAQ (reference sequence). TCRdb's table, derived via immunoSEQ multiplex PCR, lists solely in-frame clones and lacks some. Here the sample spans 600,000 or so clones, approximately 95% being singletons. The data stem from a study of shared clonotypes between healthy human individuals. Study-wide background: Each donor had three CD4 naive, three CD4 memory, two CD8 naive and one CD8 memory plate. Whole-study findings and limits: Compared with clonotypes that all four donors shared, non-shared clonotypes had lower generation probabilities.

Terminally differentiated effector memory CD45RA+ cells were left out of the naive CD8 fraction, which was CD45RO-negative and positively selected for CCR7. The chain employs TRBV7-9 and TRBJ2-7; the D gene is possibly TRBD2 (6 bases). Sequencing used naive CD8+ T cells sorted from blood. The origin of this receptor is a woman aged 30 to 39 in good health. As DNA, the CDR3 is TGTGCCAGCAGCTCTCTAGCGTCCGAGCAGTACTTC. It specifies CASSSLASEQYF.